These 14 T cell receptor beta chains share one sample of origin, sequenced in a study of memory CD4+ T cells and cytomegalovirus serostatus. The sort gate was single viable CD3+CD4+CD8-CD45RO+ cells for memory CD4+ T cells. Data came from immunoSEQ multiplex PCR; TCRdb stores just in-frame clones and leaves some out. The repertoire holds roughly 45,000 clones, with approximately 78% as singletons. Sequencing input: memory CD4+ T cells from blood. All receptors derive from an adult in good health and CMV-seronegative.

A note on this clone: This sample includes further DNA sequences coding for the same CDR3. The chain has TRBV30 and TRBJ1-4, with TRBD1 identical over 10 bases. Germline lookup yields CDR1 GTSNPN and CDR2 SVGIG (reference sequence). This CDR3 comprises 14 residues. V gave up 1 base and J gave up 7 bases; unmatched junction bases: 3. The CDR3 region is CAWSGTGGFEKLFF. For the CDR3, the DNA is TGTGCCTGGAGTGGGACAGGGGGGTTTGAAAAACTGTTTTTT.

The chain is built from TRBV29-1 and TRBJ1-1; D gene ambiguous. CDR3 length: 13 amino acids. Trimming pared 7 bases from V and 4 bases from J, leaving 16 bases between. Germline assignment: CDR1 SQVTM and CDR2 ANQGSEA. In DNA form, the CDR3 reads TGCAGCGCTGCCGGGCGCTCCCTCACTGAAGCTTTCTTT. Protein sequence: CSAAGRSLTEAFF.

This CDR3 reads CASSDSQNTEAFF. CDR3 DNA sequence: TGTGCCAGCAGTGACTCACAGAACACTGAAGCTTTCTTT. The V and J genes are TRBV6-4 and TRBJ1-1; D is undetermined. Germline CDR1 reads MRHNA; CDR2 reads SNTAGT. The V gene lost 0 bases and the J gene lost 1 base, with 3 bases spanning the gap. The CDR3 loop spans 13 amino acids.

The chain links TRBV5-8 to TRBJ2-5; D possibly corresponds to TRBD1 (5 bases). This CDR3 region has 13 residues. Germline CDR1 is SGHTS and CDR2 is YDEGEE. V lost 5 bases to trimming and J lost 1 base, with 9 bases between them. The CDR3 region is CASSRRAQETQYF. The CDR3 DNA follows: TGTGCCAGCAGTCGCAGGGCCCAAGAGACCCAGTACTTC.

The chain uses TRBV5-6 and TRBJ1-2, with 7 positions matching TRBD1. Germline V CDR1 and CDR2: SGHDT, YYEEEE. This CDR3 has 16 amino acids. V was clipped by 4 bases and J by 6 bases; unmatched bases: 15. In nucleotides, the CDR3 is TGTGCCAGCAGCCGCGTGGGGGCTTACAGGGGTGATGGCTACACCTTC. The encoded protein is CASSRVGAYRGDGYTF.

The rearrangement links TRBV7-6 to TRBJ2-6; TRBD2 agrees at 9 bases. J was trimmed by 4 bases and V by 5 bases; bases with no gene match: 12. CDR1 SGHVS and CDR2 FNYEAQ come from the germline V gene. This CDR3 spans 18 amino acids. The CDR3 spells CASSPLDSGGLGANVLTF. For the CDR3, the DNA is TGTGCCAGCAGCCCGCTCGATAGCGGGGGCCTAGGGGCCAACGTCCTGACTTTC.

The chain employs TRBV5-1 and TRBJ2-3; D assignment may be TRBD1 or TRBD2 (6 bases each). CDR3 size: 16 residues. Looked up from germline, CDR1 is SGHRS and CDR2 is YFSETQ. Trimming pared 0 bases from V and 2 bases from J, leaving 13 bases between. CDR3 in amino acids: CASSLVTGRNTDTQYF. CDR3 bases: TGCGCCAGCAGCTTGGTAACAGGGAGGAACACAGATACGCAGTATTTT. Full variable domain (rest looked up from reference TRBV5-1 and TRBJ2-3): KAGVTQTPRYLIKTRGQQVTLSCSPISGHRSVSWYQQTPGQGLQFLFEYFSETQRNKGNFPGRFSGRQFSNSRSEMNVSTLELGDSALYLCASSLVTGRNTDTQYFGPGTRLTVL.

This clone has a handful of counts. V and J are TRBV6-5 and TRBJ1-1; tentative D call: TRBD1 (5 bases). V was shortened by 0 bases and J by 0 bases, with 8 bases between the two germline ends. Germline V gene lookup returns CDR1 MNHEY and CDR2 SVGAGI. There are 15 residues in the CDR3. CDR3 bases: TGTGCCAGCAGTTACTCAAGGGACCTGAACACTGAAGCTTTCTTT. Encoded protein: CASSYSRDLNTEAFF.

The chain couples TRBV6-5 to TRBJ2-3; D is perhaps TRBD1 or TRBD2 (5 bases each). Germline assignment: CDR1 MNHEY and CDR2 SVGAGI. CDR3 length: 12 residues. V lost 6 bases and J lost 4, with 8 bases in between. The CDR3 nucleotides read TGTGCCAGCAGCCGGGGCGCAGATACGCAGTATTTT. Its translation: CASSRGADTQYF.

This chain connects TRBV5-1 to TRBJ2-1, with 10 bases fitting TRBD2. Germline V lookup: CDR1 SGHRS, CDR2 YFSETQ. This CDR3 is built from 16 residues. After removal of 0 bases from V and 1 base from J, the junction contained 1 base not matched to a gene. The CDR3 sequence is CASSLVAGGSYNEQFF. The CDR3 DNA sequence: TGCGCCAGCAGCTTGGTAGCGGGAGGTTCCTACAATGAGCAGTTCTTC.

The rearrangement links TRBV6-6 to TRBJ1-5; a weak D match, TRBD1 (6 bases). V was clipped by 6 bases and J by 4 bases, with 10 bases between them. This CDR3 spans 13 amino acids. The germline gives CDR1 MNHNY, CDR2 SVGAGI (reference sequence). For the CDR3, the DNA is TGTGCCAGCAGCCGTGGACAGAATCAGCCCCAGCATTTT. As protein: CASSRGQNQPQHF.

The CDR3: CASKDRAPYEQYF. CDR3 DNA sequence: TGTGCCAGCAAGGACAGGGCCCCCTACGAGCAGTACTTC. The J gene is TRBJ2-7, the V gene TRBV2, with 8 bases fitting TRBD1. Germline-derived CDR1 and CDR2 are SNHLY and FYNNEI. This CDR3 is built from 13 residues. V lost 7 bases to trimming and J lost 2 bases; unmatched junction nucleotides: 4.

This rearrangement joins TRBV4-1 to TRBJ2-3, with TRBD2 matching 9 bases. Trimming at V came to 1 base and at J to 5 bases, leaving 7 bases not matched to a gene. This CDR3 has 16 residues. CDR1 is MGHRA, CDR2 YSYEKL, per germline. The CDR3 DNA sequence: TGCGCCAGCAGCCAAGGGGTGGCGGGGGGGCAAGATACGCAGTATTTT. This sequence encodes CASSQGVAGGQDTQYF.

The J gene is TRBJ1-1, the V gene TRBV6-1; D is unclear. Trimming left V 6 bases short and J 1 base short, with 9 bases between. The CDR3 consists of 13 residues. Germline V CDR1 and CDR2: MNHNS, SASEGT. The CDR3 bases are TGTGCCAGCAGCCAGACACCGAACACTGAAGCTTTCTTT. Translating gives CASSQTPNTEAFF.